This TCR beta chain stems from a study of regulatory T cells in long-lasting Graves disease. Overall study: New Graves' disease cases had less than 3 months of antithyroid drugs. Findings and caveats of the study: Accuracy may have been reduced by the small sample size.

CDR3 regions were amplified by Arm-PCR using iRepertoire HTBI primers to build TCR beta libraries. MiXCR, applied by TCRdb to the multiplex PCR reads, yields one record per CDR3 protein. Of 300,000 to 400,000 distinct CDR3 sequences listed, more than 15% are singletons. In the case of this clonotype: The antigen is not known.

Time point specified: newly diagnosed GD, antithyroid drugs for less than 3 months. PBMC RNA served as the TCR library source. The guidelines of the American Thyroid Association were the basis for diagnosing Graves' disease. Sequenced here: peripheral blood mononuclear cells (PBMCs), sampled at new diagnosis, from a patient treated with antithyroid drugs. The source is a female donor with Graves disease.

The CDR3 region has the DNA TGCGCCAGCAGTCCCCGGACAGGGAGCTCCTACAATGAGCAGTTCTTC. Protein product: CASSPRTGSSYNEQFF. The rearrangement joins TRBV10-1 to TRBJ2-1, with TRBD1 matching 8 bases. The CDR3 runs 16 residues. The germline V gene encodes CDR1 WNHNN and CDR2 SYGVQD (reference sequence). The V gene end was trimmed by 5 bases and the J gene end by 0 bases; junction bases not matched to a gene: 6.